Sequencing of this TCR beta chain was carried out in a study of blood T cell repertoires in COVID-19 (dated by TCRdb to 2020 to 2021). Describing the broader study: The collaborator samples originated in the United States, Italy and Spain and spanned the acute and convalescent phases of COVID-19. The prospective study material was composed of cDNA or gDNA derived from T cells, B-cell-depleted T cells, or PBMCs. The dataset comprised deeply sampled blood TCRbeta repertoires from subjects exposed to, actively infected with, or recovered from COVID-19. The repertoires were released in a freely available public database intended as a resource for research on the immune response to SARS-CoV-2. Samples were obtained from the ongoing ImmuneRACE study (first 160 participants) and from 1,254 subjects provided by 6 global collaborators. The sample metadata nearly always contained a de-identified subject ID, COVID-19 status, age in years and sex. HLA class I and class II types, where available, came from metadata supplied by the sample provider rather than from assay-based typing.

Comment on this clone: Its antigen specificity is not known. Base qualities are missing; no much larger clone stands one base away.

From the cysteine through the phenylalanine, the CDR3 covers 13 amino acids. Left in the record is the CDR3 DNA by itself, 39 bases read in frame from the first base. V and J are truncated by 4 bases and 15 bases respectively, leaving an intervening sequence of 19 bases. From the germline V gene, CDR1 is SGHAT and CDR2 is FQNNGV. TCRbeta CDR3 regions were amplified from genomic DNA using the immunoSEQ Assay, a bias-controlled multiplex PCR. Processing in the source paper ran as follows. The number of nucleated cells in each sample was estimated by amplification of reference gene primers within the assay. Sequence reads were collapsed and filtered to measure the absolute abundance of every unique TCRbeta CDR3 rearrangement. For each sample, productive Simpson clonality was calculated as the square root of Simpson's diversity index over productive rearrangements. TCRdb mirrors the immuneACCESS table, restricted to in-frame sequences. Some clones are absent from its copies; in checked studies, under half trace to an unresolved V gene, and the reason for the others is unknown. V and J calls and clone size are as listed in that table; D and trimming were resolved from the DNA. The sample table contains some 150,000 clones; only one count was recorded for roughly 80% of them. The leading ten clones occupy less than 5% of the sample.

General study outcomes and caveats: Clinical and demographic metadata were provided uncurated, with the amount varying by source and participant.

Collaborating institutions collected whole blood in K2EDTA tubes following their own protocols. For TCRbeta analysis, collaborator samples were shipped as frozen whole blood, as isolated PBMCs, or as DNA extracted from either sample type. Sample: peripheral blood. The TCR originated in a woman older than 75 with acute or convalescent COVID-19. Recombination joined TRBV11-2 with TRBJ2-4; the best D guess is TRBD2, with 5 bases matching. The CDR3 region: CASSYQHGVAGYF. The DNA sequence is given as TGTGCCAGCAGCTACCAACACGGGGTTGCAGGGTACTTC.